This T cell receptor beta chain was identified in a study of T cells in Graves' hyperthyroidism and ophthalmopathy. This clonotype was seen ten or more times. Per the germline V gene, CDR1 is SEHNR and CDR2 is FQNEAQ (reference sequence). V shed 4 bases and J 6 bases; nucleotides not matched to a gene: 8. This CDR3 is 15 amino acids long. The investigators amplified TCR beta CDR3 regions from RNA transcripts. HTBI primers drove first-round RT-PCR of the TCR CDR3. Each CDR3 protein is one row after TCRdb ran MiXCR on the multiplex PCR reads. The data show approximately 330,000 distinct CDR3 sequences, roughly 13% seen once.

Sequenced material: blood. This TCR was recovered from a woman aged 40 to 49 with Graves' ophthalmopathy. The V gene is TRBV7-9, the J gene TRBJ2-7, with 11 bases aligning to TRBD2. CDR3 bases: TGTGCCAGCAGCTCATATAGCGGGAGGGTAGTCGAGCAGTACTTC. It is translated as CASSSYSGRVVEQYF.